The source of this TCR beta chain is a study of T and B cells in COVID-19 patients. Study as a whole: The recovered patients had mostly mild to moderate COVID-19 with outpatient management.

Blood genomic DNA input for TRB amplification was roughly 250-550 ng. Multiplex PCR with BIOMED2 TRB-A/B primer pools amplified TRB rearrangements. TCRdb redid the calling of the multiplex PCR reads with MiXCR, one entry per CDR3 protein. In the table there are approximately 15,000 distinct CDR3 sequences, about 30% of which are singletons. The CDR3 runs to 16 residues. V was clipped by 4 bases and J by 0 bases; unmatched bases: 7. The V gene's germline CDR1 is SGHDT and CDR2 YYEEEE. The receptor was derived from a human donor who had recovered from COVID-19. The chain couples TRBV5-6 to TRBJ1-3, with TRBD1 identical over 7 bases. The material sequenced was blood. In nucleotides, the CDR3 is TGTGCCAGCAGCCCCCTGGACAGGAACTCTGGAAACACCATATATTTT. Encoded protein: CASSPLDRNSGNTIYF.